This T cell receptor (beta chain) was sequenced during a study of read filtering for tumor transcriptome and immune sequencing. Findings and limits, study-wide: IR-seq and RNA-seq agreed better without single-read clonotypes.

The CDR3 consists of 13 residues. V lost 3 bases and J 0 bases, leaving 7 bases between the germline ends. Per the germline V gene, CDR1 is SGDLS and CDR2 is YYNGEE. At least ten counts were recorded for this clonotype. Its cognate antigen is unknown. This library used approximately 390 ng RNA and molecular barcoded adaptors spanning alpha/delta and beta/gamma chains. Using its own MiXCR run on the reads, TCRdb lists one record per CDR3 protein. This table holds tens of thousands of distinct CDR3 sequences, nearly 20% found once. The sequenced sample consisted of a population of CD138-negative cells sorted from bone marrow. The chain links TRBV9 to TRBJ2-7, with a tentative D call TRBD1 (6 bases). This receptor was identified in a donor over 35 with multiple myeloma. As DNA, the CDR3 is TGTGCCAGCAGCGCGGACAGCTCCTACGAGCAGTACTTC. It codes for CASSADSSYEQYF.